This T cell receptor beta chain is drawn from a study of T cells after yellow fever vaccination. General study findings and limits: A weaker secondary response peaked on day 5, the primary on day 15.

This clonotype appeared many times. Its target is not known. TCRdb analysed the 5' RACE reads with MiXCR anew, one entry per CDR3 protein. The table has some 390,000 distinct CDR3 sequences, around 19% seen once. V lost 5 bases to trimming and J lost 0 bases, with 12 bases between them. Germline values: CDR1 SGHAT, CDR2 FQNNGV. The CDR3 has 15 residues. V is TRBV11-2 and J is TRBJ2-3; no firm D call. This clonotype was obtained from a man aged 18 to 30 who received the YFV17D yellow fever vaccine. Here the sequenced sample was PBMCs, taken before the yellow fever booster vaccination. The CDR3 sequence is CASSPTPLSTDTQYF. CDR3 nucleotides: TGTGCCAGCAGCCCGACACCTCTAAGCACAGATACGCAGTATTTT.